This T cell receptor (beta chain) comes out of a study of blood T cell repertoires in COVID-19. Looking at the study overall: The United States, Italy and Spain supplied acute and convalescent COVID-19 samples. T cells, B-cell-depleted T cells, or PBMCs provided the cDNA or gDNA that served as material.

In the authors' methods: Estimation of nucleated cell counts relied on the amplification of reference gene primers. Using immunoSEQ multiplex PCR, the repertoire was profiled, and TCRdb retains in-frame clones only, with some absent. V and J calls and clone size come straight from that table; D and trimming were deduced from the DNA. The sample carries over 110,000 clones, approximately 88% recorded once. V was trimmed by 3 bases and J by 4 bases, leaving 18 bases between them. Germline-derived CDR1 and CDR2 are SGHVS and FQNEAQ. The CDR3 runs 17 residues. The TCR sequence derives from a human donor in a cohort sampled during active COVID-19. The material sequenced was peripheral blood. The J gene is TRBJ2-2, the V gene TRBV7-8, with D possibly being TRBD2 (5 bases). The CDR3 loop reads CASSFPSSEVSTGELFF. The CDR3 DNA reads as TGTGCCAGCAGCTTCCCGAGTAGCGAGGTATCCACCGGGGAGCTGTTTTTT. Full variable domain (rest looked up from reference TRBV7-8 and TRBJ2-2): GAGVSQSPRYKVAKRGQDVALRCDPISGHVSLFWYQQALGQGPEFLTYFQNEAQLDKSGLPSDRFFAERPEGSVSTLKIQRTQQEDSAVYLCASSFPSSEVSTGELFFGEGSRLTVL.